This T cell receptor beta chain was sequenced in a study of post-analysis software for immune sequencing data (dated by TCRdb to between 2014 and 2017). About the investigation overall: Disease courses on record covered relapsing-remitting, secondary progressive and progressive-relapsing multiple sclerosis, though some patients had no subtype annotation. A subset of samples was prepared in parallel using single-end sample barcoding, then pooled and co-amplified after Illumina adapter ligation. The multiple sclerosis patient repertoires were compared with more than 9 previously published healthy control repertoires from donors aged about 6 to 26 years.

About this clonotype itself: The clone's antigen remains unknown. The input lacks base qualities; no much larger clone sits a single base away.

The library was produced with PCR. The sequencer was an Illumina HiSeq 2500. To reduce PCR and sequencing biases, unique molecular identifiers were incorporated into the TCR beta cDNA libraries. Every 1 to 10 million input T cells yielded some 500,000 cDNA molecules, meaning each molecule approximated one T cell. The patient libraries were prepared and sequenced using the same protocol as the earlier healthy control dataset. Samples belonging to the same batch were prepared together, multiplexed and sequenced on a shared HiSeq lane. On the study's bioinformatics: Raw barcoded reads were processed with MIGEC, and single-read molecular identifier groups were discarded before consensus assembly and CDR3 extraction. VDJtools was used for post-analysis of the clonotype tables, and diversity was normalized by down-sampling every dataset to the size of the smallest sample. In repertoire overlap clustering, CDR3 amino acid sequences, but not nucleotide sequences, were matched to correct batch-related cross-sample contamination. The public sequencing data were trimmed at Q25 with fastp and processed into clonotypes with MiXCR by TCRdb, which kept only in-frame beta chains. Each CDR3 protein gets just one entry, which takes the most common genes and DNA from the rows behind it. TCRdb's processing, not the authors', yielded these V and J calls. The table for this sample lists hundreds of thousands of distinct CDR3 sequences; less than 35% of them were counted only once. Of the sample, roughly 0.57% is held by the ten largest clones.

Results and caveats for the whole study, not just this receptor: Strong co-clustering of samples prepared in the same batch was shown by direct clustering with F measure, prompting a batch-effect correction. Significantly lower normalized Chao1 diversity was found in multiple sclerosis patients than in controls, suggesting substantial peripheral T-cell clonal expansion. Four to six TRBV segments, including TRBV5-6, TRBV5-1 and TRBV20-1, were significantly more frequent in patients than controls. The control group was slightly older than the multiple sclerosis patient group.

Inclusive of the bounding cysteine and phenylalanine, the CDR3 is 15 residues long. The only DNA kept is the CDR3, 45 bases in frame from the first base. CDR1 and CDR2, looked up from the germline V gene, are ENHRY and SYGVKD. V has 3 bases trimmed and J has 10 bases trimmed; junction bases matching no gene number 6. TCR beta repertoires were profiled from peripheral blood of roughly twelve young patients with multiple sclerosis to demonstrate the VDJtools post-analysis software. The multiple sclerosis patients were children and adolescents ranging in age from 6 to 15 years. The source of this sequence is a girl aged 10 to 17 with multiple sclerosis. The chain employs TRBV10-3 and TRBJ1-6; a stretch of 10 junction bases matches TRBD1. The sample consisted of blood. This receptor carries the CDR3 CAISDGTGDRSPLHF. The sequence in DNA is TGTGCCATCAGTGATGGGACAGGGGATCGATCACCCCTCCACTTT.